This record covers a single T cell receptor beta chain. Its specificity is not known. Repertoires were generated with immunoSEQ multiplex PCR, while TCRdb's copy carries only in-frame clones and drops some. Of about 680,000 clones in the sample, around 89% were seen once. These data come from a study of Ad26.COV2.S vaccination and SARS-CoV-2 variants. Study-wide results and caveats: Participants in the vaccine arm had higher spike-specific TCR breadth; placebo recipients had lower. Reportedly, spike-specific CD8+ and CD4+ T cell responses achieved substantial breadth once vaccination had taken place. TCR breadth and depth estimates may have understated total T cell responses.

Trimming took 5 bases from V and 4 from J, leaving 6 bases between them. The V gene's germline CDR1 is LNHDA and CDR2 SQIVND (reference sequence). The CDR3 is made up of 12 amino acids. Indicated treatment: approximately 18 received Ad26.COV2.S at low or high dose, single or two shots; about five received placebo; per-sample allocation not given. Material that was analyzed had been drawn on day 63 after the first vaccine or placebo injection. The chain recombines TRBV19 with TRBJ1-5, with D unclear. The sequence was collected from a person aged 18-65 years who received the Ad26.COV2.S COVID-19 vaccine or a placebo. Sequencing was performed on peripheral blood, taken in a trial of Ad26.COV2.S vaccine versus placebo. CDR3 sequence: CASSLRNQPQHF. Here the CDR3 DNA reads TGTGCCAGTAGTCTCCGGAATCAGCCCCAGCATTTT. The complete variable domain, with remaining parts taken from reference TRBV19 and TRBJ1-5, reads DGGITQSPKYLFRKEGQNVTLSCEQNLNHDAMYWYRQDPGQGLRLIYYSQIVNDFQKGDIAEGYSVSREKKESFPLTVTSAQKNPTAFYLCASSLRNQPQHFGDGTRLSIL.